This T cell receptor beta chain derives from a study of blood T cell repertoires in COVID-19. The CDR3 is 12 residues long. V was shortened by 8 bases and J by 8 bases, with 15 bases between the two germline ends. Germline loops: CDR1 LNHNV, CDR2 YYDKDF (reference sequence). Repertoires were generated with immunoSEQ multiplex PCR, while TCRdb's copy carries only in-frame clones and drops some. This sample has fewer than 300,000 clones, with about 89% found just once. The TCR sequence derives from a man aged 40-49 years who had recovered from COVID-19. Sequenced material: PBMCs or T cells enriched from blood (not recorded which). This chain uses TRBV15 with TRBJ1-2; no firm D call. The CDR3 DNA reads as TGTGCCACCGTAGCCGCGGGGATCGGCTACACCTTC. Translating gives CATVAAGIGYTF.